This entry concerns a single T cell receptor beta chain. The data belong to a study of blood T cell repertoires in COVID-19. Overall study: COVID-19 samples from acute and convalescent phases originated in the United States, Italy and Spain. PBMCs, B-cell-depleted T cells, or T cells provided the cDNA or gDNA that made up the material.

Data came from immunoSEQ multiplex PCR; TCRdb stores just in-frame clones and leaves some out. The sample lists approximately 70,000 clones, 86% occurring once. The CDR3 sequence is 12 residues long. Germline lookup yields CDR1 SGDLS and CDR2 YYNGEE. Trimming took 7 bases from V and 7 from J; bases not matched to a gene: 4. The J gene is TRBJ2-1, the V gene TRBV9; TRBD1 agrees at 8 bases. Source material: peripheral blood. This receptor was obtained from a woman aged 55-75 years with acute or convalescent COVID-19. CDR3 DNA sequence: TGTGCCAGCCAGGGGGCTTGGAATGAGCAGTTCTTC. This codes for CASQGAWNEQFF.